This record concerns one T cell receptor (beta chain) sequence. The antigen it binds to is not known. One base away there is no much larger clone; base qualities are not given. This entry is derived from a study of blood T cell repertoires in COVID-19 (dated by TCRdb to about 2020). With respect to the entire study: Samples covering the acute and convalescent phases of COVID-19 were provided by collaborators in the United States, Italy and Spain. The material from the prospective study consisted of cDNA or gDNA derived from T cells, B-cell-depleted T cells, or PBMCs. Deeply sampled blood TCRbeta repertoires from subjects exposed to, actively infected with, or recovered from COVID-19 were included in the dataset. The repertoires were released in a freely available public database intended as a resource for research on the immune response to SARS-CoV-2. Samples came from the ongoing ImmuneRACE study (first 160 participants) plus 1,254 subjects from 6 global collaborators. A de-identified subject ID, COVID-19 status, age in years and sex were almost always included in the sample metadata. Where available, HLA class I and class II types were taken from metadata supplied by the sample provider and were not determined by assay-based typing. The research as a whole found: The amount of clinical and demographic metadata varied by source and participant and was provided uncurated.

The immunoSEQ Assay, a bias-controlled multiplex PCR, was used to amplify TCRbeta CDR3 regions from genomic DNA. Per the source publication's procedure: Within the assay, amplification of reference gene primers was used to estimate how many nucleated cells each sample contained. Sequence reads were collapsed and filtered to measure the absolute abundance of every unique TCRbeta CDR3 rearrangement. For each sample, productive Simpson clonality was calculated by taking the square root of Simpson's diversity index across productive rearrangements. TCRdb retrieved this table from immuneACCESS and kept in-frame rearrangements only. Not all clones are present; in checked studies, unresolved V genes account for under half, and no reason is known for the remainder. The V and J calls and clone size were taken over from that table, and D and trimming were inferred from the DNA. A total of around 210,000 clones appear in this sample, 80% of them only once. The ten top clones hold less than 7% of the sample.

The germline V gene provides CDR1 SNHLY and CDR2 FYNNEI. Including cysteine and phenylalanine, the CDR3 has 18 amino acids. The CDR3 DNA has 54 bases and is translated from base 1. Trimming takes 4 bases from V and 6 bases from J, and the germline ends sit 27 bases apart. Each collaborating institution followed its own protocols to collect whole blood in K2EDTA tubes. For TCRbeta analysis, collaborator samples were shipped as frozen whole blood, as isolated PBMCs, or as DNA extracted from either sample type. The V and J genes are TRBV2 and TRBJ1-1; D gene: possibly TRBD1, on 6 matching bases. The TCR comes from a woman in her sixties or seventies with acute or convalescent COVID-19. Sequenced sample: peripheral blood. The CDR3 region reads CASSVQRGRTRGEAEAFF. The nucleotides are TGTGCCAGCAGTGTCCAGCGGGGGCGGACTAGAGGTGAAGCTGAAGCTTTCTTT.